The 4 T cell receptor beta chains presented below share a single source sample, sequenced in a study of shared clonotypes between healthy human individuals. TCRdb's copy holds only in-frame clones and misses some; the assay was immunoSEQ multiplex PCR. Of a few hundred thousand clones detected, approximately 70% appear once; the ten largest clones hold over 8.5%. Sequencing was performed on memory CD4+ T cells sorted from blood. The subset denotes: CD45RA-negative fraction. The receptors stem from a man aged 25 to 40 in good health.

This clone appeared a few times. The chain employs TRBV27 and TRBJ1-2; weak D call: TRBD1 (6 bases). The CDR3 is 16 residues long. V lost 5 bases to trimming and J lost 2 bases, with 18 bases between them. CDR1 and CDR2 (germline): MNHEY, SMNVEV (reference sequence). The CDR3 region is CASSVTRLQGNYGYTF. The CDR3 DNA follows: TGTGCCAGCAGTGTAACCCGCCTACAGGGAAACTATGGCTACACCTTC.

The CDR3 loop reads CASIEARFEAFF. CDR3 sequence (DNA): TGTGCCAGCATCGAGGCCCGGTTTGAAGCTTTCTTT. The genes are TRBV2 and TRBJ1-1, with D unclear. This CDR3 has 12 amino acids. The germline V gene has CDR1 SNHLY and CDR2 FYNNEI. V shed 7 bases and J shed 7 bases, with 13 bases lying between them.

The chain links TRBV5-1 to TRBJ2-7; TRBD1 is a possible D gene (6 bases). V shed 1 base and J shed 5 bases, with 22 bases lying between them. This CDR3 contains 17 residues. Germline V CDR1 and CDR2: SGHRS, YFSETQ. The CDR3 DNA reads TGCGCCAGCAGCTTGTATCGCCGATCGACAGGACGAGACGAGCAGTACTTC. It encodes CASSLYRRSTGRDEQYF.

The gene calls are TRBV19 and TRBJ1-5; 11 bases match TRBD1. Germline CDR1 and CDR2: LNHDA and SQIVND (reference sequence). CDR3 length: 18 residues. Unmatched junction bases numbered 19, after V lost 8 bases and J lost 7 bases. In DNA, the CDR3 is TGTGCCAGTTCCGAAAGGACAGGGGGCGCAGGGAATAGCCAGCCCCAGCATTTT. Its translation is CASSERTGGAGNSQPQHF.